Listed here are 22 T cell receptor beta chains from one sample, sequenced in a study of cytomegalovirus exposure and HLA in healthy donors. The PCR employed 60 Vbeta primers together with 13 Jbeta primers. Profiled with immunoSEQ multiplex PCR; TCRdb holds only in-frame clones, not every one. The table for this sample gives tens of thousands of clones. The specimen sequenced was PBMCs. These TCRs come from a woman aged 40 to 55 in good health and CMV-seropositive.

The chain is built from TRBV6-1 and TRBJ1-5; TRBD1 matches 7 bases. Germline V gene sequence: CDR1 MNHNS, CDR2 SASEGT. V gave up 5 bases and J gave up 4 bases; unmatched junction bases: 5. There are 14 residues in the CDR3. CDR3 nucleotide sequence: TGTGCCAGCAGTCGGGGACAGCAAAATCAGCCCCAGCATTTT. Amino acid sequence: CASSRGQQNQPQHF.

The chain carries TRBV4-1 and TRBJ2-5; 8 bases line up with TRBD2. The V and J ends lost 1 base and 1 base, in that order; junction bases with no gene match: 8. The germline gives CDR1 MGHRA, CDR2 YSYEKL. The CDR3 is 17 residues long. CDR3 sequence (DNA): TGCGCCAGCAGCCAAGGCGGTTCGGGGGGGGCCCAAGAGACCCAGTACTTC. Translation: CASSQGGSGGAQETQYF.

The rearrangement joins TRBV6-1 to TRBJ2-7; the match to TRBD1 covers 7 bases. This CDR3 is built from 13 residues. Trimming cost V 5 bases and J 5 bases; bases outside gene matches: 6. CDR1 and CDR2 from the germline V gene are MNHNS and SASEGT. This chain's CDR3 is CASSLTGIHEQYF. The DNA for the CDR3 is TGTGCCAGCAGTCTGACAGGGATCCACGAGCAGTACTTC.

DNA of the CDR3: TGTGCCAGCAGTGAAGCGCGTCAGCCCGGGGAGACCCAGTACTTC. Translated, it gives CASSEARQPGETQYF. The chain joins TRBV2 to TRBJ2-5, with no clear D. Germline V gives CDR1 SNHLY, CDR2 FYNNEI. Trimming left V 0 bases short and J 5 bases short, with 13 bases between. The CDR3 has 15 amino acids. The whole variable domain, filled in from reference TRBV2 and TRBJ2-5, reads EPEVTQTPSHQVTQMGQEVILRCVPISNHLYFYWYRQILGQKVEFLVSFYNNEISEKSEIFDDQFSVERPDGSNFTLKIRSTKLEDSAMYFCASSEARQPGETQYFGPGTRLLVL.

V gene TRBV29-1 combines with J gene TRBJ2-3; 11 bases align to TRBD1. There are 13 residues in the CDR3. The germline V gene has CDR1 SQVTM and CDR2 ANQGSEA. V lost 7 bases, J lost 1 base, and 1 base stayed unmatched. CDR3 sequence: CSAGQGGTDTQYF. The CDR3 DNA is TGCAGCGCGGGACAGGGGGGCACAGATACGCAGTATTTT.

The V and J genes are TRBV9 and TRBJ1-3; 10 bases align to TRBD1. This CDR3 has 15 residues. J was trimmed by 2 bases and V by 6 bases; bases with no gene match: 5. Germline V gives CDR1 SGDLS, CDR2 YYNGEE. The CDR3 DNA reads TGTGCCAGCAACCGACAGGGGGCCACTGGAAACACCATATATTTT. Its translation is CASNRQGATGNTIYF.

The rearrangement joins TRBV6-5 to TRBJ2-7, with 13 bases matching TRBD2. This CDR3 has 16 amino acids. V shed 2 bases, J shed 7 bases, and the junction held 8 bases outside the gene matches. Germline-derived CDR1 and CDR2 are MNHEY and SVGAGI. DNA for the CDR3: TGTGCCAGCAGTTACACTAGGACTAGCGGGAGTTGGGAGCAGTACTTC. Its protein product is CASSYTRTSGSWEQYF.

This chain links TRBV9 with TRBJ2-5; D perhaps matches TRBD2 (6 bases). The CDR3 length is 14 residues. Germline values: CDR1 SGDLS, CDR2 YYNGEE. V lost 0 bases and J 2 bases, leaving 8 bases between the germline ends. The chain's CDR3 is CASSVGAGQETQYF. In DNA, the CDR3 is TGTGCCAGCAGCGTAGGGGCGGGACAAGAGACCCAGTACTTC. The full variable domain, completed using reference TRBV9 and TRBJ2-5, is DSGVTQTPKHLITATGQRVTLRCSPRSGDLSVYWYQQSLDQGLQFLIQYYNGEERAKGNILERFSAQQFPDLHSELNLSSLELGDSALYFCASSVGAGQETQYFGPGTRLLVL.

CDR3 sequence reads: CASSESQTAQYF. CDR3 bases: TGCGCCAGCAGTGAGTCTCAGACTGCGCAGTACTTC. This chain uses TRBV10-1 with TRBJ2-5; no reliable D call. The germline V and J ends were trimmed by 0 bases and 11 bases, with 10 bases remaining between them. Germline V gives CDR1 WNHNN, CDR2 SYGVQD (reference sequence). The CDR3 extends over 12 amino acids.

This rearrangement joins TRBV18 to TRBJ2-7, with D maybe TRBD1 (6 bases). The V gene lost 5 bases and the J gene lost 0 bases, with 11 bases spanning the gap. This CDR3 has 14 amino acids. Germline V gene sequence: CDR1 KGHSH, CDR2 LQKENI. The CDR3 is CASSTGYGSYEQYF. CDR3 sequence (DNA): TGTGCCAGCTCAACAGGGTACGGCTCCTACGAGCAGTACTTC.

The chain has TRBV18 and TRBJ2-5, with 7 bases lining up with TRBD1. The CDR3 has 19 residues. The V segment lost 4 bases and the J segment 9 bases; nucleotides outside the gene matches: 26. Germline CDR1 and CDR2: KGHSH and LQKENI. The CDR3 here is CASSLNGAGQAAVEGAQYF. DNA of the CDR3: TGTGCCAGCTCACTGAACGGCGCAGGACAGGCGGCGGTGGAAGGGGCCCAGTACTTC.

The rearrangement links TRBV6-1 to TRBJ1-1, with 7 bases matching TRBD1. Germline V gene lookup returns CDR1 MNHNS and CDR2 SASEGT. CDR3 length: 14 residues. V shed 7 bases and J 4 bases; nucleotides not matched to a gene: 9. CDR3 bases: TGTGCCAGCAAGTCGACAGGGAGTAGCACTGAAGCTTTCTTT. As protein: CASKSTGSSTEAFF.

The chain combines TRBV7-6 with TRBJ2-5, with D possibly TRBD2 on 5 matching bases. The DNA matches TRBJ2-7 better at its end, which makes the J call doubtful. The CDR3 covers 15 residues. The germline V gene encodes CDR1 SGHVS and CDR2 FNYEAQ. The CDR3 loop is CASSLGVGEMAEQYF. CDR3 DNA: TGTGCCAGCAGCTTAGGGGTGGGAGAGATGGCCGAGCAGTACTTC.

The chain joins TRBV28 to TRBJ1-5; 9 positions match TRBD1. The CDR3 extends over 15 amino acids. J was trimmed by 11 bases and V by 10 bases; bases with no gene match: 18. Germline CDR1 MDHEN, CDR2 SYDVKM. The CDR3, as DNA: TGTGCCATCCAACCCCGGGACAGGGAATTATCAGCCCAGCATTTT. It translates to CAIQPRDRELSAQHF.

This chain links TRBV27 with TRBJ2-1, with D possibly TRBD1 on 6 matching bases. The CDR3 has 13 residues. Per the germline V gene, CDR1 is MNHEY and CDR2 is SMNVEV (reference sequence). V shed 5 bases and J shed 7 bases, with 12 bases lying between them. CDR3 sequence: CASSLQGGNEQFF. CDR3 DNA: TGTGCCAGCAGTCTTCAAGGGGGTAATGAGCAGTTCTTC.

The J gene is TRBJ1-1, the V gene TRBV29-1; perhaps TRBD1 as D (6 bases). V was cut by 6 bases and J by 1 base, with 12 bases left in between. The germline CDR1 and CDR2 sequences are SQVTM and ANQGSEA. This CDR3 contains 13 residues. The CDR3 sequence: CSVREGGNTEAFF. The CDR3 DNA sequence: TGCAGCGTGAGGGAGGGGGGGAACACTGAAGCTTTCTTT.

V usage is TRBV9 and J usage is TRBJ2-5; a possible D gene is TRBD2 (7 bases). Looked up from germline, CDR1 is SGDLS and CDR2 is YYNGEE. V dropped 0 bases and J dropped 5 bases, with 17 bases sitting between them. The CDR3 length is 16 residues. The CDR3 sequence is CASSVGPGEGEETQYF. CDR3 nucleotide sequence: TGTGCCAGCAGCGTAGGTCCGGGGGAGGGGGAGGAGACCCAGTACTTC.

The genes are TRBV18 and TRBJ2-5; 7 bases map to TRBD1. This CDR3 comprises 13 residues. The ends lost 6 bases at V and 1 base at J; junction bases unmatched: 2. Germline CDR1 reads KGHSH; CDR2 reads LQKENI. CDR3 nucleotide sequence: TGTGCCAGCTCGTGGACAGGCCAAGAGACCCAGTACTTC. Amino acid sequence: CASSWTGQETQYF.

The rearrangement uses TRBV11-2 and TRBJ2-5, with 9 bases fitting TRBD2. V shed 3 bases, J shed 1 base, and the junction held 3 bases outside the gene matches. The CDR3 length is 15 residues. CDR1 and CDR2 (germline): SGHAT, FQNNGV. The CDR3 region is CASSFSGSFQETQYF. The CDR3 nucleotides read TGTGCCAGCAGCTTTAGCGGGAGCTTCCAAGAGACCCAGTACTTC.

This rearrangement joins TRBV19 to TRBJ2-1; 12 positions match TRBD2. The CDR3 loop spans 16 amino acids. From germline, CDR1 is LNHDA and CDR2 SQIVND (reference sequence). Trimming at V came to 1 base and at J to 8 bases, leaving 6 bases not matched to a gene. In DNA, the CDR3 is TGTGCCAGTAGTATAGGGGTACTAGCGGGAGGTGATGAGCAGTTCTTC. Translation gives CASSIGVLAGGDEQFF.

As for this clone: Its ends do not fully match the called genes, so a read error is possible. The gene calls are TRBV30 and TRBJ1-5; D is unresolved. Germline V CDR1 and CDR2: GTSNPN, SVGIG (reference sequence). There are 12 residues in the CDR3. CDR3 bases: TGTGCCTGGAGCACTAACAATCAGCACCAGCATTTT. Translation gives CAWSTNNQHQHF.

V gene TRBV6-5 combines with J gene TRBJ1-4; tentative D call: TRBD1 (5 bases). This CDR3 comprises 13 residues. Trimming took off 0 bases at V and 7 bases at J, with 6 bases between the two ends. Germline values: CDR1 MNHEY, CDR2 SVGAGI. CDR3 nucleotide sequence: TGTGCCAGCAGTTACTCAGGGGCTGAAAAACTGTTTTTT. As protein: CASSYSGAEKLFF.